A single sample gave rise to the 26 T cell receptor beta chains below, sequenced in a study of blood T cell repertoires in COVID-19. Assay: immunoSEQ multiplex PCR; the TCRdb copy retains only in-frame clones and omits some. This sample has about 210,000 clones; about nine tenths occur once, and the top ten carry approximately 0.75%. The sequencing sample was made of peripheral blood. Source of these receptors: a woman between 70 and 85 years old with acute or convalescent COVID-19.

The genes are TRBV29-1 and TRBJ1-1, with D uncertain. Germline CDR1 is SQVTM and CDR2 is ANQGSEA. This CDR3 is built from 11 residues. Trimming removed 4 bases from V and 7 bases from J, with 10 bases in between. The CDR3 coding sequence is TGCAGCGTTGGGGCCATGGATGAAGCTTTCTTT. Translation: CSVGAMDEAFF.

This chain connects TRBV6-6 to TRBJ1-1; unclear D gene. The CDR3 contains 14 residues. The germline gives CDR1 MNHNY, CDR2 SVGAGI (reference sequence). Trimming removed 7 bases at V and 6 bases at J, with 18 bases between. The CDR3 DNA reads TGTGCCAGCACCCTGGGAGGGTTTGGTCCTGAAGCTTTCTTT. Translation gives CASTLGGFGPEAFF.

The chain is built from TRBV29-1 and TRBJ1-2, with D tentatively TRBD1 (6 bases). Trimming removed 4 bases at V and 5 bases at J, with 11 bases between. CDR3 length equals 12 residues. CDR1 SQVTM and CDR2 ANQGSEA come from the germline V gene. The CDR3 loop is CSVGQGFYGYTF. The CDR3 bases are TGCAGCGTTGGGCAGGGGTTTTATGGCTACACCTTC.

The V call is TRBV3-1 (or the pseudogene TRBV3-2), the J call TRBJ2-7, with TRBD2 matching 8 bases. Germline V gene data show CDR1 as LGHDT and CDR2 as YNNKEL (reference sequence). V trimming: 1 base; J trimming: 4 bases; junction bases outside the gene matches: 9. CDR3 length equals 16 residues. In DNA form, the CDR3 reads TGTGCCAGCAGCCAAGTAGCCGGGAGGGCCGGGTACGAGCAGTACTTC. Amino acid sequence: CASSQVAGRAGYEQYF.

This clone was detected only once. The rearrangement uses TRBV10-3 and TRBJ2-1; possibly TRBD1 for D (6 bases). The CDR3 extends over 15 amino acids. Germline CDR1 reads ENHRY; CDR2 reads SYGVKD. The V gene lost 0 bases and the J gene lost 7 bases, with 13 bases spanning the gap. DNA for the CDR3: TGTGCCATCAGTGAGTCCCGGACAGAGCTTAATGAGCAGTTCTTC. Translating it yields CAISESRTELNEQFF.

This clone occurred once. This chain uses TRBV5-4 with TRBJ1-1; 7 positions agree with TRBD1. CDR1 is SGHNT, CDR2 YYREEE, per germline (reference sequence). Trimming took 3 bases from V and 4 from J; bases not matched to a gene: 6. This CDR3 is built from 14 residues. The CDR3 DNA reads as TGTGCCAGCAGCTCTCTGACAGGGTCCACTGAAGCTTTCTTT. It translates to CASSSLTGSTEAFF.

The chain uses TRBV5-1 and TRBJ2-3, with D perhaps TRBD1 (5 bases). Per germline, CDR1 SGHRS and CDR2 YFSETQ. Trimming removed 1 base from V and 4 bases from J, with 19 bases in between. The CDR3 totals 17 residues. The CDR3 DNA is TGCGCCAGCAGCTTGAATGGGGCCTTGGCCCTTTCAGATACGCAGTATTTT. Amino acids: CASSLNGALALSDTQYF.

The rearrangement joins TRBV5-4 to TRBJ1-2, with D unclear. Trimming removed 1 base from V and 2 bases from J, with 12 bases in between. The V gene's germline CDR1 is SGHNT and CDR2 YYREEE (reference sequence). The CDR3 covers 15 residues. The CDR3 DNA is TGTGCCAGCAGCTTGATGGGCGGGATCAACTATGGCTACACCTTC. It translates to CASSLMGGINYGYTF.

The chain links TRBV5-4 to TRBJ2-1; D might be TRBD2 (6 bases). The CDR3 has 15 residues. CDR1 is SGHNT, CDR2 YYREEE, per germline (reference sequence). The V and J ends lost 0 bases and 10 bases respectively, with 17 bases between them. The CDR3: CASSLGASVFQEQFF. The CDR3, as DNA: TGTGCCAGCAGCTTGGGGGCTAGCGTGTTCCAGGAGCAGTTCTTC.

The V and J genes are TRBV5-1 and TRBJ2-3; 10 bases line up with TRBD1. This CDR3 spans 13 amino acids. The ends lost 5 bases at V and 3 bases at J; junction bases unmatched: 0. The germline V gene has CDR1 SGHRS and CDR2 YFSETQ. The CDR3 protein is CASRDRGTDTQYF. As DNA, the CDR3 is TGCGCCAGCAGGGACAGGGGGACAGATACGCAGTATTTT.

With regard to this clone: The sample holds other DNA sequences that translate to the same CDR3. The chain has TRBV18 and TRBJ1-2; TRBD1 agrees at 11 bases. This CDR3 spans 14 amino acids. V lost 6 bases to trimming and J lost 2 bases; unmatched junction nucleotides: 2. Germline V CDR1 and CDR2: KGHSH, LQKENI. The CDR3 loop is CASSRDRGNYGYTF. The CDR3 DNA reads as TGTGCCAGCTCTCGGGACAGGGGGAACTATGGCTACACCTTC. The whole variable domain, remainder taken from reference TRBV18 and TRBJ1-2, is NAGVMQNPRHLVRRRGQEARLRCSPMKGHSHVYWYRQLPEEGLKFMVYLQKENIIDESGMPKERFSAEFPKEGPSILRIQQVVRGDSAAYFCASSRDRGNYGYTFGSGTRLTVV.

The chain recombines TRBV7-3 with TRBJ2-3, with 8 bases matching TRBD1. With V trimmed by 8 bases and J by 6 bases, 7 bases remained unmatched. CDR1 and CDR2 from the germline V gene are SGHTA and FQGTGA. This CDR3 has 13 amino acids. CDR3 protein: CASGRGPEDTQYF. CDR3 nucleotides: TGTGCCAGCGGCAGGGGGCCGGAGGATACGCAGTATTTT.

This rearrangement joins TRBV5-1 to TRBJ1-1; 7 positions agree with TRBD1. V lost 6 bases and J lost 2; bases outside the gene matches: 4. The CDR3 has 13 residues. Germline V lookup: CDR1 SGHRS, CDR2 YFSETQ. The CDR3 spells CASIRDSNTEAFF. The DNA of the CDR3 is TGCGCCAGCATACGGGACAGCAACACTGAAGCTTTCTTT.

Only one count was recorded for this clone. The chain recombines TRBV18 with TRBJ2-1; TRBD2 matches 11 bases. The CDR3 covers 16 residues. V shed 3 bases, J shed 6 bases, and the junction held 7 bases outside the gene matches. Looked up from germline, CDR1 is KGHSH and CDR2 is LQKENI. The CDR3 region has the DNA TGTGCCAGCTCACCGGGACTAGCGGAGGGGTCCAATGAGCAGTTCTTC. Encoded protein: CASSPGLAEGSNEQFF.

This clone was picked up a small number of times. CDR3 amino acids: CASSGLTGGNQPQHF. CDR3 bases: TGTGCCAGCAGTGGGCTGACAGGGGGGAATCAGCCCCAGCATTTT. The chain is built from TRBV7-2 and TRBJ1-5, with 9 bases matching TRBD1. The CDR3 runs to 15 residues. V shed 6 bases and J 4 bases; nucleotides not matched to a gene: 7. Germline V gene sequence: CDR1 SGHTA, CDR2 FQGNSA.

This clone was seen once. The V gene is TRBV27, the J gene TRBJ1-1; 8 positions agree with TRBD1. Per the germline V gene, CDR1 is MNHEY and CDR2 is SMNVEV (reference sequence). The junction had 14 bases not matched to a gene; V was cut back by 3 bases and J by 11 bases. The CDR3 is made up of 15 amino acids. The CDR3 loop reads CASSFWGGQGGEAFF. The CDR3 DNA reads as TGTGCCAGCAGTTTTTGGGGTGGACAGGGAGGAGAGGCTTTCTTT.

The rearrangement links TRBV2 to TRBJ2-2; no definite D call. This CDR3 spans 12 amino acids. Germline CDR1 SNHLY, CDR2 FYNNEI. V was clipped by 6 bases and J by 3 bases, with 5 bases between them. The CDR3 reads CASRRDTGELFF. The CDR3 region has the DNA TGTGCCAGCAGGCGCGACACCGGGGAGCTGTTTTTT.

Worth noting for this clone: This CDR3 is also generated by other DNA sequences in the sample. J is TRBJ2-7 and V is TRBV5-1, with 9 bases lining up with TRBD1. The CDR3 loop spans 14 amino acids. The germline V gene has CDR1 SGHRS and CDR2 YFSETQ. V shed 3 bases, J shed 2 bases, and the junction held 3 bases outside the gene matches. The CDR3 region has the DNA TGCGCCAGCAGCTCGGGACAGGGTGCCTACGAGCAGTACTTC. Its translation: CASSSGQGAYEQYF.

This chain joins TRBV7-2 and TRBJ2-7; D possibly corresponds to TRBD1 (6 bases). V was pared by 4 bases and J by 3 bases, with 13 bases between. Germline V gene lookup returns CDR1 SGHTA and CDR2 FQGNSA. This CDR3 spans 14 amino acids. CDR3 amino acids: CASSSEWGLYEQYF. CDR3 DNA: TGTGCCAGCAGCTCGGAGTGGGGGCTCTACGAGCAGTACTTC.

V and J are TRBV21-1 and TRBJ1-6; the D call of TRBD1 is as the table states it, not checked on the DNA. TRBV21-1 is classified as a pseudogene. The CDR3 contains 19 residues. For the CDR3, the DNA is TGTGCCAGCAGCAACGTAACCACATCCAGGGGGGTCTATAATTCACCCCTCCACTTT. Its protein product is CASSNVTTSRGVYNSPLHF.

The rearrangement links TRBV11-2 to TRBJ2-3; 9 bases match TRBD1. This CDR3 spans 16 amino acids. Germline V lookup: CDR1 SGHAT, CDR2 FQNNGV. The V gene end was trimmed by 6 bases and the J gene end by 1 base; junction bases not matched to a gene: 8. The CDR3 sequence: CASRSRDRVRTDTQYF. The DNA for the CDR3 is TGTGCCAGCAGGTCCCGGGACAGGGTACGCACAGATACGCAGTATTTT.

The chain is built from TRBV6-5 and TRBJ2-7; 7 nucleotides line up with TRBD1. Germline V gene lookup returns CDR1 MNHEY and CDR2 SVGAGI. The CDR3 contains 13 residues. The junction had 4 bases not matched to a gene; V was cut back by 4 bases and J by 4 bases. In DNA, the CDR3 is TGTGCCAGCAGTTTTGGGACAGAGTACGAGCAGTACTTC. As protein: CASSFGTEYEQYF.

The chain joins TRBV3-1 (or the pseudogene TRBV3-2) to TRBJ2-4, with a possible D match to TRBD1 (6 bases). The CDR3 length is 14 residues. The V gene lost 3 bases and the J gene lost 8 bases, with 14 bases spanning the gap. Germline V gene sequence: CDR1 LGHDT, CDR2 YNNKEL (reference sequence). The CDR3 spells CASSHGQTGDIQYF. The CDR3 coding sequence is TGTGCCAGCAGCCACGGACAGACCGGGGACATTCAGTACTTC.

The CDR3 region is CASSQRGSIQYF. The CDR3 nucleotides read TGTGCCAGCAGCCAACGCGGCAGTATTCAGTACTTC. The V gene is TRBV14, the J gene TRBJ2-4; the D is unclear. Germline assignment: CDR1 SGHDN and CDR2 FVKESK. V lost 2 bases to trimming and J lost 10 bases, with 9 bases between them. The CDR3 covers 12 residues.

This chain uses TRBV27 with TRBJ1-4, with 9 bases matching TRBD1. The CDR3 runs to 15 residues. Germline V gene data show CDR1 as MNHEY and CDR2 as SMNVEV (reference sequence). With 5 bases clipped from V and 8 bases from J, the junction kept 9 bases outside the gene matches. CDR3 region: CASSTGTGTGEKLFF. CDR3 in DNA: TGTGCCAGCAGTACAGGGACAGGGACTGGGGAAAAACTGTTTTTT.

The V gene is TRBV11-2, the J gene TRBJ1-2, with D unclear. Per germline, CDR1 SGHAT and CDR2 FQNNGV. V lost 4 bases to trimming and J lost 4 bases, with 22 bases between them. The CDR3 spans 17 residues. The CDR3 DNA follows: TGTGCCAGCAGCTCCCTTACGCGGCGGGGTCCGTCCTATGGCTACACCTTC. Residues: CASSSLTRRGPSYGYTF.